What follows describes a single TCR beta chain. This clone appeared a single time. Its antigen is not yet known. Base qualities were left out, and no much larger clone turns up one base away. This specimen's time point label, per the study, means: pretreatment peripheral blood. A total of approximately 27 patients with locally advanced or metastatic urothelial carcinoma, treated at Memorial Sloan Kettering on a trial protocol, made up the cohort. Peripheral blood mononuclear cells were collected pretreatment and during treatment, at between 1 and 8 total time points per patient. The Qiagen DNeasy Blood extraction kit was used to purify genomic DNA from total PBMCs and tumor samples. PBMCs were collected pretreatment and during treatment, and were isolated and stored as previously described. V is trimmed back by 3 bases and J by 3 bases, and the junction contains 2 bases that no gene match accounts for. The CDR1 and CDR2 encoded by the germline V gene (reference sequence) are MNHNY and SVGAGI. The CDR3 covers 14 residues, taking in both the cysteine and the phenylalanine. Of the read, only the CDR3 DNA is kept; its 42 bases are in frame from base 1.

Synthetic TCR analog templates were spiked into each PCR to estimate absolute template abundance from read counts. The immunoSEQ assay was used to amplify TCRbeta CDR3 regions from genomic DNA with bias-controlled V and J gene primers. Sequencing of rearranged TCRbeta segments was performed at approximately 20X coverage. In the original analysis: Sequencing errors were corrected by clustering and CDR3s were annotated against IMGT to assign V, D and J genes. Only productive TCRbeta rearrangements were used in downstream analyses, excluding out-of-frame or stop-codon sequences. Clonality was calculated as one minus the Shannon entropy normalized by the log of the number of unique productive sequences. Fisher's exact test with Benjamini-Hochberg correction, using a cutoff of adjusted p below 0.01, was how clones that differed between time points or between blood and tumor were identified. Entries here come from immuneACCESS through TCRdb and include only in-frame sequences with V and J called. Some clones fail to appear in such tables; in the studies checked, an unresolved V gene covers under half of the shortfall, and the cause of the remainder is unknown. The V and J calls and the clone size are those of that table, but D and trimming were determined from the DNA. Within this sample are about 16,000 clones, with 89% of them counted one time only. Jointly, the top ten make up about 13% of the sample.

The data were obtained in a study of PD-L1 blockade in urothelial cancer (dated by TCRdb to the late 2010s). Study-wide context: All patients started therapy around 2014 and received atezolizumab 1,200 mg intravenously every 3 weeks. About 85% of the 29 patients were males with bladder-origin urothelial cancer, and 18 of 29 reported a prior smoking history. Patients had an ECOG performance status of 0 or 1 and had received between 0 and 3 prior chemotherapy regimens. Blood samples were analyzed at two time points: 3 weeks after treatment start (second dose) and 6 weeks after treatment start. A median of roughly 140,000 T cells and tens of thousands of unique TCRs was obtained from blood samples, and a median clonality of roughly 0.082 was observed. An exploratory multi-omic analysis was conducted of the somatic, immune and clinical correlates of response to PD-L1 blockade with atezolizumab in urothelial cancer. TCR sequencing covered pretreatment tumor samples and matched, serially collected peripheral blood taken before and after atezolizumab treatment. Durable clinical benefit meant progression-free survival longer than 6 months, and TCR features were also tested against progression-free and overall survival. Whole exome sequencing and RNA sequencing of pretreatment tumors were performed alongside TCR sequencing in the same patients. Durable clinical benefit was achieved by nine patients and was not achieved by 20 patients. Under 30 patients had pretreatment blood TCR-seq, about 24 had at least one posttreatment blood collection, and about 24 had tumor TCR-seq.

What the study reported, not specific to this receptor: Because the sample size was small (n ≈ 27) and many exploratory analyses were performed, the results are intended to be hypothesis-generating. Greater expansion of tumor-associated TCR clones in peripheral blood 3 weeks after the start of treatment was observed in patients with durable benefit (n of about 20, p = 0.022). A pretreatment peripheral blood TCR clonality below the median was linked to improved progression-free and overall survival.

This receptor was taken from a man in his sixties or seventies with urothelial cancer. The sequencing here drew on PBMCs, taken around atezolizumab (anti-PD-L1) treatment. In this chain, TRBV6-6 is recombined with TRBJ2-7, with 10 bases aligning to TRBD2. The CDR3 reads CASSYSGGYYEQYF. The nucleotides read TGTGCCAGCAGTTATAGCGGGGGGTACTACGAGCAGTACTTC.